The subject of this entry is one T cell receptor (beta chain). Its antigen is not identified. The sample belongs to a study of blood T cells in healthy people across ages. Study-wide results and limits: It was not known whether donors were CMV positive (a possible confounder of expanded clonotype changes).

Those donating, healthy Caucasian individuals from Russia, were aged 6 to 90. PCR was performed a second time for 7 to 11 cycles using a sample-barcoded 5' primer and a J-beta primer mix. Each cDNA molecule was tagged by a template-switch adaptor that had 12 random nucleotides. TCRdb redid the calling of the 5' RACE reads with MiXCR, one entry per CDR3 protein. The data show approximately 880,000 distinct CDR3 sequences, around 48% seen once. V was shortened by 1 base and J by 0 bases, with 9 bases between the two germline ends. CDR1 and CDR2 (germline): LGHNA, YNFKEQ. The CDR3 has 16 residues. This chain uses TRBV4-2 with TRBJ1-4; no reliable D call. Input material: blood. This TCR was recovered from a man aged 30 to 45 in good health. CDR3 nucleotide sequence: TGTGCCAGCAGCCAAGCTATGAGGGCAACTAATGAAAAACTGTTTTTT. Its protein product is CASSQAMRATNEKLFF.